This TCR beta chain was documented in a study of T-cell memory formation after mild COVID-19. MiXCR, run by TCRdb on the 5' RACE reads, gives a single entry per CDR3 protein. Counted here are hundreds of thousands of distinct CDR3 sequences, over 15% occurring once; the ten biggest clones make up 12%. The CDR3 consists of 18 residues. Germline CDR1 and CDR2: DFQATT and SNEGSKA (reference sequence). The V gene end was trimmed by 1 base and the J gene end by 3 bases; junction bases not matched to a gene: 14. This clonotype has a handful of counts. The specimen was PBMCs or a T cell subset sorted from them (not recorded which). The clonotype originates from an adult woman who had mild COVID-19 (a few samples of this study predate the infection). Cell type and time point are not known. This chain joins TRBV20-1 and TRBJ1-4; 7 positions agree with TRBD1. The CDR3: CSARAFERQGGANEKLFF. The CDR3 coding sequence is TGCAGTGCTAGAGCCTTCGAAAGACAGGGTGGAGCTAATGAAAAACTGTTTTTT.